This TCR beta chain came from a study of identical twins. Unmatched junction bases numbered 8, after V lost 4 bases and J lost 10 bases. The CDR3 totals 15 residues. Germline lookup yields CDR1 DFQATT and CDR2 SNEGSKA (reference sequence). A template switching step contributed a universal primer site, while unique molecular identifiers were present in the cDNA. TCRdb re-derived calls from the 5' RACE reads in MiXCR, one entry per CDR3 protein. The table lists about 520,000 distinct CDR3 sequences, 22% of them singletons. This sample was shared with a second study, whose subject was T cells expressing NK-cell markers. That investigation notes: Investigators obtained TCR beta repertoires from sorted CD3+CD56+NKG2C+, CD3+CD56+NKG2C- and CD3+CD56-NKG2C+ T cells. Eight donors were sequenced, seven testing HCMV-seropositive and one testing seronegative. Of the CD8+ T cell pool in about 6 donors, roughly 1.0-8% was accounted for by dominant NKG2C+ clonotypes.

The receptor was derived from a woman between 18 and 30 years old in good health. The chain has TRBV20-1 and TRBJ2-1, with TRBD2 matching over 15 bases. The sample taken for sequencing was CD4+ T cells sorted from blood. CDR3 DNA sequence: TGCAGTGCTATCACTGGACTAGCGGGAGGGCGGGAGCAGTTCTTC. This gives the protein CSAITGLAGGREQFF.